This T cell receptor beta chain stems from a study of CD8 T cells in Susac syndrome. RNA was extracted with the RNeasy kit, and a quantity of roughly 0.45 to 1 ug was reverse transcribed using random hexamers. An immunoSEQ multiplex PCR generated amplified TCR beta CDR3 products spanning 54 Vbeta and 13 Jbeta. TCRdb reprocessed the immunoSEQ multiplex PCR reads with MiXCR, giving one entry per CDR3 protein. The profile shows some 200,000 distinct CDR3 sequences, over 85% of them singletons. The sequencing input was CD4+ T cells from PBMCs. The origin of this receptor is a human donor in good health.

Here the CDR3 reads CASSLLGYGGETQYF. Written as DNA, the CDR3 is TGTGCCAGCAGTTTATTAGGATATGGGGGCGAGACCCAGTACTTC. The chain uses TRBV27 and TRBJ2-5, with D tentatively TRBD1 (6 bases). The CDR3 loop spans 15 amino acids. Trimming removed 1 base at V and 5 bases at J, with 14 bases between. CDR1 and CDR2 (germline): MNHEY, SMNVEV (reference sequence).